This T cell receptor beta chain stems from a study of control samples from healthy donors and cancer patients. V lost 5 bases and J lost 0, with 19 bases in between. Germline V gene data show CDR1 as LNHDA and CDR2 as SQIVND (reference sequence). This CDR3 region has 17 residues. Sequencing was performed with immunoSEQ multiplex PCR; in TCRdb, only in-frame clones are kept and a portion is missing. The table includes around 200,000 clones, roughly 94% detected once. The sample taken for sequencing was blood. The source is a man aged 50 to 59 in good health. The chain links TRBV19 to TRBJ1-1; weak D call: TRBD1 (5 bases). CDR3 region: CASSVRQGLSLNTEAFF. CDR3 in DNA: TGTGCCAGTAGTGTCCGCCAGGGCCTGAGCCTGAACACTGAAGCTTTCTTT. The variable domain in full, with the rest retrieved from reference TRBV19 and TRBJ1-1, is DGGITQSPKYLFRKEGQNVTLSCEQNLNHDAMYWYRQDPGQGLRLIYYSQIVNDFQKGDIAEGYSVSREKKESFPLTVTSAQKNPTAFYLCASSVRQGLSLNTEAFFGQGTRLTVV.